Each of the 25 T cell receptor beta chains below was sequenced from the same sample in a study of cytomegalovirus exposure and HLA in healthy donors. Amplification used 60 Vbeta primers and 13 Jbeta primers. Profiled with immunoSEQ multiplex PCR; TCRdb holds only in-frame clones, not every one. The table has tens of thousands of clones, roughly 70% seen once. Sequences were obtained from PBMCs. The receptors originated from a man between 65 and 79 years old in good health and CMV-seronegative.

V is TRBV4-1 and J is TRBJ2-1; 15 nucleotides align to TRBD2. The CDR3 runs to 20 residues. In germline, CDR1 is MGHRA, CDR2 YSYEKL. Trimming at V came to 1 base and at J to 2 bases, leaving 9 bases not matched to a gene. The CDR3 region is CASSQVGLAGGPSPYNEQFF. The CDR3 DNA follows: TGCGCCAGCAGCCAAGTTGGACTAGCGGGAGGGCCGAGCCCCTACAATGAGCAGTTCTTC.

V gene TRBV11-3 combines with J gene TRBJ2-2, with unresolved D. The CDR3 is 13 amino acids. V lost 5 bases, J lost 6 bases, and 10 bases lay in between. CDR1 is SGHNT, CDR2 YENEEA, per germline. The CDR3: CASSIGFAGELFF. As DNA, the CDR3 is TGTGCCAGCAGCATCGGTTTCGCCGGGGAGCTGTTTTTT.

The chain joins TRBV7-2 to TRBJ2-1, with 9 bases identical to TRBD2. This CDR3 is built from 17 residues. Per germline, CDR1 SGHTA and CDR2 FQGNSA. Losses at the gene ends were 2 bases for V and 5 bases for J; bases not matched to a gene: 10. The CDR3 nucleotides are TGTGCCAGCAGCTTATCGCTCCTAGCGGGGAGGAACAATGAGCAGTTCTTC. This gives the protein CASSLSLLAGRNNEQFF.

This chain joins TRBV5-1 and TRBJ2-1; possibly TRBD2 for D (5 bases). The CDR3 runs to 15 residues. V lost 0 bases and J lost 3, with 10 bases in between. Germline loops: CDR1 SGHRS, CDR2 YFSETQ. The CDR3: CASSLDPGIYNEQFF. The DNA of the CDR3 is TGCGCCAGCAGCTTGGATCCGGGGATCTACAATGAGCAGTTCTTC.

The chain has TRBV7-6 and TRBJ2-7, with TRBD1 matching over 7 bases. V gave up 5 bases and J gave up 3 bases; unmatched junction bases: 10. The CDR3 is made up of 15 amino acids. Per the germline V gene, CDR1 is SGHVS and CDR2 is FNYEAQ. CDR3 protein: CASSQGGGPSYEQYF. DNA of the CDR3: TGTGCCAGCAGCCAAGGGGGCGGGCCTAGCTACGAGCAGTACTTC. Drawing the rest from reference TRBV7-6 and TRBJ2-7, the complete variable domain is GAGVSQSPRYKVTKRGQDVALRCDPISGHVSLYWYRQALGQGPEFLTYFNYEAQQDKSGLPNDRFSAERPEGSISTLTIQRTEQRDSAMYRCASSQGGGPSYEQYFGPGTRLTVT.

The chain carries TRBV28 and TRBJ2-7; D remains unclear. Deletions cut 3 bases from V and 5 bases from J, with 14 bases between. CDR3 length: 14 residues. Looked up from germline, CDR1 is MDHEN and CDR2 is SYDVKM. The CDR3 region is CASSFPRWRNEQYF. The CDR3 DNA follows: TGTGCCAGCAGTTTCCCCAGGTGGCGTAACGAGCAGTACTTC. The full variable domain, in which reference TRBV28 and TRBJ2-7 provide the parts outside the CDR3, is DVKVTQSSRYLVKRTGEKVFLECVQDMDHENMFWYRQDPGLGLRLIYFSYDVKMKEKGDIPEGYSVSREKKERFSLILESASTNQTSMYLCASSFPRWRNEQYFGPGTRLTVT.

The rearrangement links TRBV27 to TRBJ2-3; the match to TRBD2 covers 13 bases. This CDR3 region has 18 residues. Germline CDR1 and CDR2: MNHEY and SMNVEV (reference sequence). V dropped 5 bases and J dropped 1; count of bases not matched to a gene: 9. The DNA for the CDR3 is TGTGCCAGCAGTCCACTAGCGGGAGGGACCCTCGGCACAGATACGCAGTATTTT. As protein: CASSPLAGGTLGTDTQYF.

The chain recombines TRBV6-5 with TRBJ1-2, with D perhaps matching TRBD1 (5 bases). Trimming removed 10 bases at V and 2 bases at J, with 14 bases between. There are 13 residues in the CDR3. CDR1 MNHEY and CDR2 SVGAGI come from the germline V gene. In nucleotides, the CDR3 is TGTGCCACAGCAGGACATCGGAACTATGGCTACACCTTC. Residues: CATAGHRNYGYTF.

This chain joins TRBV10-3 and TRBJ2-3; TRBD2 agrees at 8 bases. Germline CDR1 ENHRY, CDR2 SYGVKD. The V and J ends lost 4 bases and 7 bases, in that order; junction bases with no gene match: 10. CDR3 length: 15 amino acids. Here the CDR3 reads CAISGTSLAGYTQYF. Here the CDR3 DNA reads TGTGCCATCAGTGGGACTAGCTTAGCGGGATATACGCAGTATTTT.

The chain has TRBV27 and TRBJ1-2, with 11 positions matching TRBD1. Germline V gene data show CDR1 as MNHEY and CDR2 as SMNVEV (reference sequence). The J segment lost 4 bases and the V segment lost 6 bases, leaving 13 bases of the junction unmatched. The CDR3 covers 17 residues. The DNA of the CDR3 is TGTGCCAGCAGGAGGACAGGGGGCCCCAGGACGGGCTATGGCTACACCTTC. This translates into CASRRTGGPRTGYGYTF.

V gene TRBV9 combines with J gene TRBJ2-3, with 13 nucleotides matching TRBD2. The CDR3 is 16 residues long. Germline loops: CDR1 SGDLS, CDR2 YYNGEE. The ends lost 4 bases at V and 4 bases at J; junction bases unmatched: 6. The CDR3 DNA reads as TGTGCCAGCAGCCCCCGGACTAGCGGGAGTGCAGATACGCAGTATTTT. Protein: CASSPRTSGSADTQYF. The full variable domain, completed using reference TRBV9 and TRBJ2-3, is DSGVTQTPKHLITATGQRVTLRCSPRSGDLSVYWYQQSLDQGLQFLIQYYNGEERAKGNILERFSAQQFPDLHSELNLSSLELGDSALYFCASSPRTSGSADTQYFGPGTRLTVL.

The chain combines TRBV18 with TRBJ2-7; 7 nucleotides line up with TRBD2. The CDR3 loop spans 15 amino acids. Germline CDR1 KGHSH, CDR2 LQKENI. Germline trimming cut 3 bases from V and 0 bases from J; bases unmatched to any gene: 5. The CDR3 region is CASSPGGGASYEQYF. CDR3 nucleotide sequence: TGTGCCAGCTCACCTGGGGGGGGTGCCTCCTACGAGCAGTACTTC.

This clone was found once. CDR3 DNA sequence: TGTGCCAGCAGAGGGACAGGGGTAGTCAATGAGCAGTTCTTC. It encodes CASRGTGVVNEQFF. The chain employs TRBV28 and TRBJ2-1; 10 bases are a match to TRBD1. From germline, CDR1 is MDHEN and CDR2 SYDVKM. CDR3 length equals 14 residues. Trimming cost V 6 bases and J 6 bases; bases outside gene matches: 5.

This clone was observed once. V gene TRBV6-5 combines with J gene TRBJ2-3, with 7 bases aligning to TRBD2. This CDR3 contains 15 residues. V gave up 8 bases and J gave up 0 bases; unmatched junction bases: 8. The germline V gene encodes CDR1 MNHEY and CDR2 SVGAGI. The CDR3 loop is CASARSGYSTDTQYF. The CDR3, as DNA: TGTGCCAGCGCCCGTAGCGGGTATAGCACAGATACGCAGTATTTT.

This rearrangement joins TRBV30 to TRBJ2-1; no clear D. The CDR3 extends over 11 amino acids. Germline loops: CDR1 GTSNPN, CDR2 SVGIG (reference sequence). Trimming cost V 3 bases and J 8 bases, with 8 bases left between them. The CDR3 DNA follows: TGTGCCTGGAGCCGCGGCCATGAGCAGTTCTTC. Translating gives CAWSRGHEQFF.

The chain recombines TRBV7-2 with TRBJ1-5; TRBD1 is a possible D gene (5 bases). CDR1 SGHTA and CDR2 FQGNSA come from the germline V gene. V dropped 2 bases and J dropped 2 bases, with 10 bases sitting between them. The CDR3 runs 15 residues. CDR3 sequence (DNA): TGTGCCAGCAGCTTATCATCCAGGGGCAATCAGCCCCAGCATTTT. It codes for CASSLSSRGNQPQHF.

This clone came up a few times. CDR3 sequence (DNA): TGCGCCAGCAGTGAGTCGGGAACGGGAGGGGGCTACGAGCAGTACTTC. Amino acid sequence: CASSESGTGGGYEQYF. The chain employs TRBV10-1 and TRBJ2-7; 8 nucleotides agree with TRBD2. This CDR3 comprises 16 residues. Per germline, CDR1 WNHNN and CDR2 SYGVQD (reference sequence). V lost 0 bases, J lost 3 bases, and 7 bases stayed unmatched.

Only a few counts were recorded for this clone. J is TRBJ1-4 and V is TRBV5-1; D unresolved. V was shortened by 3 bases and J by 8 bases, with 26 bases between the two germline ends. Germline V gene lookup returns CDR1 SGHRS and CDR2 YFSETQ. This CDR3 spans 18 amino acids. The CDR3 region is CASSSAPLKSLRGEKLFF. Here the CDR3 DNA reads TGCGCCAGCAGCTCTGCCCCCTTGAAGTCCCTCCGCGGGGAAAAACTGTTTTTT.

The J gene is TRBJ2-5, the V gene TRBV7-9; 7 nucleotides line up with TRBD1. CDR1 is SEHNR and CDR2 is FQNEAQ in the germline V gene (reference sequence). V was clipped by 5 bases and J by 7 bases; unmatched bases: 1. This CDR3 comprises 11 residues. The CDR3 sequence: CASSAGGTQYF. For the CDR3, the DNA is TGTGCCAGCAGCGCAGGGGGGACCCAGTACTTC.

This clone was seen once. In DNA form, the CDR3 reads TGTGCCAGCTCACCGCAGGGGAACTACGAGCAGTACTTC. Its protein product is CASSPQGNYEQYF. The chain combines TRBV18 with TRBJ2-7; possibly TRBD1 for D (6 bases). Trimming stripped 3 bases from V and 3 bases from J, with 9 bases between. Germline CDR1 and CDR2: KGHSH and LQKENI. This CDR3 spans 13 amino acids.

V and J are TRBV25-1 and TRBJ2-2; 10 nucleotides align to TRBD1. Germline V CDR1 and CDR2: MGHDK, SYGVNS. There are 15 residues in the CDR3. The ends lost 4 bases at V and 4 bases at J; junction bases unmatched: 3. The CDR3 DNA reads TGTGCCAGCAGTGGGGGACAGGGGAGCACCGGGGAGCTGTTTTTT. It specifies CASSGGQGSTGELFF.

This clone was detected a few times. The J gene is TRBJ2-7, the V gene TRBV6-5, with 9 bases matching TRBD1. The V segment lost 2 bases and the J segment 2 bases; nucleotides outside the gene matches: 4. The CDR3 is 15 residues long. Germline CDR1 and CDR2: MNHEY and SVGAGI. The CDR3 is CASSYDGTGPYEQYF. The DNA for the CDR3 is TGTGCCAGCAGTTACGACGGGACAGGGCCCTACGAGCAGTACTTC.

V and J are TRBV18 and TRBJ2-5; D is ambiguous. Trimming removed 3 bases at V and 4 bases at J, with 9 bases between. The CDR3 consists of 13 residues. CDR1 KGHSH and CDR2 LQKENI come from the germline V gene. Here the CDR3 reads CASSPSQAETQYF. DNA for the CDR3: TGTGCCAGCTCACCTTCTCAGGCAGAGACCCAGTACTTC.

This sequence joins TRBV7-9 and TRBJ2-1; 10 bases match TRBD1. This CDR3 has 15 residues. Germline CDR1 is SEHNR and CDR2 is FQNEAQ (reference sequence). V shed 4 bases, J shed 12 bases, and the junction held 12 bases outside the gene matches. For the CDR3, the DNA is TGTGCCAGCAGCTCCGGGACAGGGGTGAACCTCCGGCAGTTCTTC. This gives the protein CASSSGTGVNLRQFF.

The chain has TRBV10-3 and TRBJ2-5, with 9 bases lining up with TRBD1. Germline trimming cut 4 bases from V and 2 bases from J; bases unmatched to any gene: 8. Germline V lookup: CDR1 ENHRY, CDR2 SYGVKD. This CDR3 contains 16 residues. The CDR3 coding sequence is TGTGCCATCAGTGGAGCGGACAGGGGACTTCAAGAGACCCAGTACTTC. As protein: CAISGADRGLQETQYF.